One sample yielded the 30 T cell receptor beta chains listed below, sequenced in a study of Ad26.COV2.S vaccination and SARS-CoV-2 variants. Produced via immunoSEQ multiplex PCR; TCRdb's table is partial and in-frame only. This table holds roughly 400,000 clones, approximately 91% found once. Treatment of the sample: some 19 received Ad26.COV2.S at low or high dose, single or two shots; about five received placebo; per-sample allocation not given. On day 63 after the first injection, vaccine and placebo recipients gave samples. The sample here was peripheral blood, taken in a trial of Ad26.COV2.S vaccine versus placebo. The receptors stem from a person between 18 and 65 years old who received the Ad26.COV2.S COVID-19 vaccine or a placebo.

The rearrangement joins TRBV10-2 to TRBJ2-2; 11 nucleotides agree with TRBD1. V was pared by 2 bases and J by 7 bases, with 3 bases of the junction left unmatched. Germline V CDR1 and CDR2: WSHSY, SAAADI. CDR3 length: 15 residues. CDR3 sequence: CASSERGTGGGELFF. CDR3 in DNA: TGCGCCAGCAGTGAGAGGGGGACAGGGGGCGGGGAGCTGTTTTTT.

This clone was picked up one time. DNA for the CDR3: TGTGCCAGCAGCTTACCGGGACAGATGAACACTGAAGCTTTCTTT. Translated, it gives CASSLPGQMNTEAFF. The V and J genes are TRBV28 and TRBJ1-1; TRBD1 matches 7 bases. The CDR3 runs to 15 residues. CDR1 is MDHEN, CDR2 SYDVKM, per germline. V trimming: 6 bases; J trimming: 0 bases; junction bases outside the gene matches: 7.

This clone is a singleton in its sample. CDR3 DNA sequence: TGTGCCAGCAGCTTAGCAAGACAGTCCTACGAGCAGTACTTC. Translation gives CASSLARQSYEQYF. The V gene is TRBV7-2, the J gene TRBJ2-7; perhaps TRBD1 as D (5 bases). Germline V gene lookup returns CDR1 SGHTA and CDR2 FQGNSA. Trimming left V 0 bases short and J 1 base short, with 7 bases between. CDR3 length: 14 residues.

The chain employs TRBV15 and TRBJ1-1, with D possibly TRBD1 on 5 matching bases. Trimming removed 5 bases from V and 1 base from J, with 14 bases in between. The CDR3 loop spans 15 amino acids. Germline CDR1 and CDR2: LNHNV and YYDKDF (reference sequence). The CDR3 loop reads CATSSLGQPNTEAFF. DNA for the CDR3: TGTGCCACCAGCTCATTAGGACAACCGAACACTGAAGCTTTCTTT.

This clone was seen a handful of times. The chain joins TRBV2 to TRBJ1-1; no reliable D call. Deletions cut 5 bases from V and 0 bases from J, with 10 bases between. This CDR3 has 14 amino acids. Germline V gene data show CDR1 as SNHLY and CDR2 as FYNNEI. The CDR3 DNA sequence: TGTGCCAGCAGTTTGACACCCCTGAACACTGAAGCTTTCTTT. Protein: CASSLTPLNTEAFF.

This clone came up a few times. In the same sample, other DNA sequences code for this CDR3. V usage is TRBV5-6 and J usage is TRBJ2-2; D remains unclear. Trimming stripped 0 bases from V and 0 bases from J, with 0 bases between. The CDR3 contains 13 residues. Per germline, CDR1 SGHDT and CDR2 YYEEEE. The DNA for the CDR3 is TGTGCCAGCAGCTTGGCGAACACCGGGGAGCTGTTTTTT. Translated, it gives CASSLANTGELFF.

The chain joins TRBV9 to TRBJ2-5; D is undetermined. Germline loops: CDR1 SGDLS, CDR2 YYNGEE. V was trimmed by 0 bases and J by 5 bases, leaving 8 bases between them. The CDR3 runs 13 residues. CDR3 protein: CASSVVVGETQYF. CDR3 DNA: TGTGCCAGCAGCGTAGTGGTTGGGGAGACCCAGTACTTC.

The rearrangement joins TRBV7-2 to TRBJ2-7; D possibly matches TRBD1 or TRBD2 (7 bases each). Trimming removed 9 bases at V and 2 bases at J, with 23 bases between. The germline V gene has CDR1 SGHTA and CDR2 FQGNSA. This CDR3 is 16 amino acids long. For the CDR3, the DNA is TGTGCCAGTCGTCCTAAGGGAGGGGGCCCAACCTACGAGCAGTACTTC. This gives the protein CASRPKGGGPTYEQYF. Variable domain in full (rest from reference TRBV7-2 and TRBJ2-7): GAGVSQSPSNKVTEKGKDVELRCDPISGHTALYWYRQSLGQGLEFLIYFQGNSAPDKSGLPSDRFSAERTGGSVSTLTIQRTQQEDSAVYLCASRPKGGGPTYEQYFGPGTRLTVT.

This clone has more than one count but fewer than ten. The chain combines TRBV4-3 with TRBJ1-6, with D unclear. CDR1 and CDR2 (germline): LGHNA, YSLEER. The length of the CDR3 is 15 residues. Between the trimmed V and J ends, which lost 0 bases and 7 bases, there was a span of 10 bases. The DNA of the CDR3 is TGCGCCAGCAGCCAAGATAAGGGCTACAATTCACCCCTCCACTTT. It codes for CASSQDKGYNSPLHF.

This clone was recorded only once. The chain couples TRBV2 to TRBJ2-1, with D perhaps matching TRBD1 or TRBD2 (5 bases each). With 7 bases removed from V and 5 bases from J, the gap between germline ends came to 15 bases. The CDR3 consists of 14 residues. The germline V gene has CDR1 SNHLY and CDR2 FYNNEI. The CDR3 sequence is CASTQTRGHNEQFF. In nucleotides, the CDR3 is TGTGCCAGCACTCAGACGAGGGGCCACAATGAGCAGTTCTTC.

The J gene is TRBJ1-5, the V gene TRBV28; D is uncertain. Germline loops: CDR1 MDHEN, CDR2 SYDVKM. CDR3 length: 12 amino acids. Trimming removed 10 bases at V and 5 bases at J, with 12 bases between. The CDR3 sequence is CATTAGDQPQHF. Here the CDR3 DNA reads TGTGCCACCACCGCTGGGGATCAGCCCCAGCATTTT.

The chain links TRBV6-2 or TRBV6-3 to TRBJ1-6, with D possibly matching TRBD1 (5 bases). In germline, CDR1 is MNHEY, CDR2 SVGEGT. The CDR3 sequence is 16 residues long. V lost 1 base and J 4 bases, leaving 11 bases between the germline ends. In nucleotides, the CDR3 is TGTGCCAGCAGTTACTTTCGGGACGCTTATAATTCACCCCTCCACTTT. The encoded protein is CASSYFRDAYNSPLHF.

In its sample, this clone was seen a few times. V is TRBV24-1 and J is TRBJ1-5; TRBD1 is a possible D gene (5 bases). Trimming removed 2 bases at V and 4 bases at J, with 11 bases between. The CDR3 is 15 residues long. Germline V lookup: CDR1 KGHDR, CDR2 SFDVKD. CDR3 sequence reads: CATSDSGQPNQPQHF. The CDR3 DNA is TGTGCCACCAGTGATTCAGGGCAGCCAAATCAGCCCCAGCATTTT.

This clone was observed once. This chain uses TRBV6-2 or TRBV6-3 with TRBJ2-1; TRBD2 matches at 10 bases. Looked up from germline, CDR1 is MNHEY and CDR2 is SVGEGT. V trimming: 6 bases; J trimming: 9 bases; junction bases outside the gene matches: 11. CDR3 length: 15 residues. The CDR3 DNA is TGTGCCAGCAGCGGCCTAGCGGGAGTGGGAGGTGAGCAGTTCTTC. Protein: CASSGLAGVGGEQFF.

The CDR3 protein is CASTSGGAGEQYF. CDR3 nucleotide sequence: TGTGCCAGTACATCAGGGGGCGCGGGCGAGCAGTACTTC. The chain uses TRBV12-3 or TRBV12-4 and TRBJ2-7; 8 nucleotides line up with TRBD1. Germline trimming cut 9 bases from V and 6 bases from J; bases unmatched to any gene: 10. This CDR3 comprises 13 residues.

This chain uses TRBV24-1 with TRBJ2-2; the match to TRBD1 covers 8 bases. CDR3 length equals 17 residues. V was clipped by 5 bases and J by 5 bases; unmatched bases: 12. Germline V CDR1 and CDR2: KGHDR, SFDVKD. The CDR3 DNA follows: TGTGCCACCAGTGCCTCTCTTGGCAGGGGGCGTACCGGGGAGCTGTTTTTT. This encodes CATSASLGRGRTGELFF.

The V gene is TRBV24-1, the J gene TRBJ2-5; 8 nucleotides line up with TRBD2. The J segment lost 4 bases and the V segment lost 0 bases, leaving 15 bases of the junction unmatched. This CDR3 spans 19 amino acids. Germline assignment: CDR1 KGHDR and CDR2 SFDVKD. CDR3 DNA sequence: TGTGCCACCAGTGATTTGGGGTCTAGCGGGTCCACGGGGGGAGAGACCCAGTACTTC. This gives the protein CATSDLGSSGSTGGETQYF.

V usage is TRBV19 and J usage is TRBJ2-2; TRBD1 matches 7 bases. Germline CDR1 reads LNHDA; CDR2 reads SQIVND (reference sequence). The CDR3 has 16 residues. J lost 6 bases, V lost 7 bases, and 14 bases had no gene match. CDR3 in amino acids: CASNTPGQRRAGELFF. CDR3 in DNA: TGTGCCAGTAATACCCCGGGACAGAGAAGGGCCGGGGAGCTGTTTTTT.

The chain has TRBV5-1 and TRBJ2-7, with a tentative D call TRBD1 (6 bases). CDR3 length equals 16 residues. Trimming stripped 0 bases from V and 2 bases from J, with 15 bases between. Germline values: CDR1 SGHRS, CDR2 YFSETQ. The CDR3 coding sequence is TGCGCCAGCAGCTTGGCTCCGGGACACTCGACCTACGAGCAGTACTTC. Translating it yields CASSLAPGHSTYEQYF.

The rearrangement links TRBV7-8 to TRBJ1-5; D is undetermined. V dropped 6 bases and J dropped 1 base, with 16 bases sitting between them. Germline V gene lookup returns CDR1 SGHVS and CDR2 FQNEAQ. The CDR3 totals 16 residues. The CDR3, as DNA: TGTGCCAGCAGTGCATTAGGGATGGGGAGCAATCAGCCCCAGCATTTT. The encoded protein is CASSALGMGSNQPQHF.

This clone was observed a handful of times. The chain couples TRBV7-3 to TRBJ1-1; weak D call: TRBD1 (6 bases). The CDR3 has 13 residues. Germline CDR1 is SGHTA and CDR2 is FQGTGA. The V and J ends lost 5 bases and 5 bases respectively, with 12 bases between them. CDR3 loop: CASSQWGHTEAFF. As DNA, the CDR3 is TGTGCCAGCAGCCAATGGGGGCATACTGAAGCTTTCTTT.

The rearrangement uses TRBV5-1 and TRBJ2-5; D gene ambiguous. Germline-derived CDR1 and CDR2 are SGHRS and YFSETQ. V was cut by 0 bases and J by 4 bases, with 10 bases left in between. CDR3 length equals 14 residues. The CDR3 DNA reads TGCGCCAGCAGCTTGGTCTCCAGGAGAGAGACCCAGTACTTC. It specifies CASSLVSRRETQYF.

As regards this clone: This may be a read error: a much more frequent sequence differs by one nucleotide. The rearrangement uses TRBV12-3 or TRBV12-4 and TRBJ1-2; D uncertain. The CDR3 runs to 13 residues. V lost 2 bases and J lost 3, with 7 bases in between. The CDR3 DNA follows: TGTGCCAGCAGTTTAACGGGGTACTATGGCTACACCTTC. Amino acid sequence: CASSLTGYYGYTF.

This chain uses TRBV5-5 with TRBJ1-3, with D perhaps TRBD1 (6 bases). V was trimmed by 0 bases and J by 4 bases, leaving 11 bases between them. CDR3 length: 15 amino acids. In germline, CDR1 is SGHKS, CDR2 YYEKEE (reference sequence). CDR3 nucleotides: TGTGCCAGCAGCTTGGCCACAGGGTCAGGAAACACCATATATTTT. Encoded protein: CASSLATGSGNTIYF. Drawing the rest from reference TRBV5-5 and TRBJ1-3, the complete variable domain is DAGVTQSPTHLIKTRGQQVTLRCSPISGHKSVSWYQQVLGQGPQFIFQYYEKEERGRGNFPDRFSARQFPNYSSELNVNALLLGDSALYLCASSLATGSGNTIYFGEGSWLTVV.

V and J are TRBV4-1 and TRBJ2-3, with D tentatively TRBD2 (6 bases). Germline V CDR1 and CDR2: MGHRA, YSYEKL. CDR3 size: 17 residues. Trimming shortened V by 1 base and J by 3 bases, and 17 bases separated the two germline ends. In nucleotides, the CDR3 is TGCGCCAGCAGCCAAGCGAAAAGCGCCGGGGGAACAGATACGCAGTATTTT. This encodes CASSQAKSAGGTDTQYF.

CDR3 bases: TGTGCCAGCAGTACCGGGACACACTATTCCGGGGAGCTGTTTTTT. Translating gives CASSTGTHYSGELFF. The chain recombines TRBV6-5 with TRBJ2-2, with D perhaps matching TRBD1 (6 bases). Germline CDR1 is MNHEY and CDR2 is SVGAGI. Trimming took 5 bases from V and 6 from J, leaving 16 bases between them. This CDR3 has 15 residues.

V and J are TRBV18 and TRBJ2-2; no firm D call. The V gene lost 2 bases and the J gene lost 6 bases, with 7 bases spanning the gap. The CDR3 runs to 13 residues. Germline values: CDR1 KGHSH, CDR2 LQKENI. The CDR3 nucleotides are TGTGCCAGCTCACCATCTCTTTCCGGGGAGCTGTTTTTT. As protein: CASSPSLSGELFF.

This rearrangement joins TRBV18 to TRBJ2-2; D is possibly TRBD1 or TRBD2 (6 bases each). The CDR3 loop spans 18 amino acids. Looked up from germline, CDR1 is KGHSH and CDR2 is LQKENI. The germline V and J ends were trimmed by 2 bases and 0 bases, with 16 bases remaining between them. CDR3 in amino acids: CASSPRTVGGPNTGELFF. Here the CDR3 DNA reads TGTGCCAGCTCACCAAGAACGGTAGGGGGGCCGAACACCGGGGAGCTGTTTTTT.

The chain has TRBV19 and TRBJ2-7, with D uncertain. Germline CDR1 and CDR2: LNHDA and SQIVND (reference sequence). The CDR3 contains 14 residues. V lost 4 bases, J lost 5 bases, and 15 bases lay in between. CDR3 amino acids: CASSNLGNGNEQYF. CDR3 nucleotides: TGTGCCAGTAGTAATCTGGGGAATGGGAACGAGCAGTACTTC. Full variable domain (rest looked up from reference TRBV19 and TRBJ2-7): DGGITQSPKYLFRKEGQNVTLSCEQNLNHDAMYWYRQDPGQGLRLIYYSQIVNDFQKGDIAEGYSVSREKKESFPLTVTSAQKNPTAFYLCASSNLGNGNEQYFGPGTRLTVT.

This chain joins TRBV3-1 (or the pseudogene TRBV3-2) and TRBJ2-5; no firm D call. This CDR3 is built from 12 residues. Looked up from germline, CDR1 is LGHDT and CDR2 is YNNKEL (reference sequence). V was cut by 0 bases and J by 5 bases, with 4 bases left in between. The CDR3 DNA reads TGTGCCAGCAGCCAAGAGCCCGAGACCCAGTACTTC. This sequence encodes CASSQEPETQYF.